This paragraph covers one TCR beta chain sequence. This entry belongs to a study of blood T cells in healthy people across ages. V dropped 1 base and J dropped 6; count of bases not matched to a gene: 10. Germline CDR1 reads LGHDT; CDR2 reads YNNKEL (reference sequence). CDR3 size: 16 residues. Next came a second PCR, run for roughly 6 to 11 cycles, which used a sample-barcoded 5' primer along with a J-beta primer mix. TCRdb called the 5' RACE reads again in MiXCR, with one record for every CDR3 protein. Among some 860,000 distinct CDR3 sequences listed, 56% were seen once. The material sequenced was blood. This sequence joins TRBV3-1 and TRBJ2-3, with 7 bases fitting TRBD2. This sequence originates from a man aged 35 to 55 in good health. The CDR3 here is CASSQAASGLLDTQYF. CDR3 in DNA: TGTGCCAGCAGCCAAGCGGCTAGCGGCCTCTTGGATACGCAGTATTTT.